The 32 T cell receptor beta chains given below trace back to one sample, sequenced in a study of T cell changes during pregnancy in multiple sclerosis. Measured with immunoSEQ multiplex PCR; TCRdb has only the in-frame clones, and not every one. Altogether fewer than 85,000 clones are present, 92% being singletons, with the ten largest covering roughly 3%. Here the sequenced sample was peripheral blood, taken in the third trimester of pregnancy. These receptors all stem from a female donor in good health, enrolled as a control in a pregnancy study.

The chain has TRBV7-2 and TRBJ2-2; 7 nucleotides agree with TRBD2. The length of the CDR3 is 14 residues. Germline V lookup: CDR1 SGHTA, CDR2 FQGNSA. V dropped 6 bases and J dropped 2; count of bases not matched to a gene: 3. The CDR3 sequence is CASRSSGNTGELFF. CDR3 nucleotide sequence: TGTGCCAGCAGATCTAGCGGTAACACCGGGGAGCTGTTTTTT. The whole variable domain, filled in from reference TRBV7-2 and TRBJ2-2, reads GAGVSQSPSNKVTEKGKDVELRCDPISGHTALYWYRQSLGQGLEFLIYFQGNSAPDKSGLPSDRFSAERTGGSVSTLTIQRTQQEDSAVYLCASRSSGNTGELFFGEGSRLTVL.

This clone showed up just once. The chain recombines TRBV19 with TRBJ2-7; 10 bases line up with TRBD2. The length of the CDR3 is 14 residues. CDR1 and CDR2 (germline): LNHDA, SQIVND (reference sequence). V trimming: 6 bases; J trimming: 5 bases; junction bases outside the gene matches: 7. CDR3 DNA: TGTGCCAGTAGCACTGGACTAGCGGTCCACGAGCAGTACTTC. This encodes CASSTGLAVHEQYF. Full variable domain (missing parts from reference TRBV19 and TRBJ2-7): DGGITQSPKYLFRKEGQNVTLSCEQNLNHDAMYWYRQDPGQGLRLIYYSQIVNDFQKGDIAEGYSVSREKKESFPLTVTSAQKNPTAFYLCASSTGLAVHEQYFGPGTRLTVT.

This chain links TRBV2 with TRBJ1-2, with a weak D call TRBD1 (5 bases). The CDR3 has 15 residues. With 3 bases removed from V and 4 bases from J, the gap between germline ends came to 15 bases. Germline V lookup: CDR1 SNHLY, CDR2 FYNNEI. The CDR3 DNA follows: TGTGCCAGCAGTGATCAGGGAAGGGTAGGCTATGGCTACACCTTC. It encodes CASSDQGRVGYGYTF.

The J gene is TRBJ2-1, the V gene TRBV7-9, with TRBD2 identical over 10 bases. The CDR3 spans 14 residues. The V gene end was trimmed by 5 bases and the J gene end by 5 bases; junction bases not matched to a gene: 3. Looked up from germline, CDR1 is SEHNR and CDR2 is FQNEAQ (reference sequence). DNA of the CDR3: TGTGCCAGCAGCCCGGGACTAGCGAACAATGAGCAGTTCTTC. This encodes CASSPGLANNEQFF.

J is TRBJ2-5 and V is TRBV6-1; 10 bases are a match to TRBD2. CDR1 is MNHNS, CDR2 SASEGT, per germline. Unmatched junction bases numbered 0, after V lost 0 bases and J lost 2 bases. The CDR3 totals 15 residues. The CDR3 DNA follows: TGTGCCAGCAGTGAAGCAGCGGGGGGGCAAGAGACCCAGTACTTC. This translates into CASSEAAGGQETQYF.

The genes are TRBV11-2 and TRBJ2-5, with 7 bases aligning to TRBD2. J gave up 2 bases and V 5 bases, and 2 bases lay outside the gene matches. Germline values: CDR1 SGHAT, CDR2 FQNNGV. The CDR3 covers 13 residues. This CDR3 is CASSRLAQETQYF. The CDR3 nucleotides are TGTGCCAGCAGCCGACTAGCTCAAGAGACCCAGTACTTC.

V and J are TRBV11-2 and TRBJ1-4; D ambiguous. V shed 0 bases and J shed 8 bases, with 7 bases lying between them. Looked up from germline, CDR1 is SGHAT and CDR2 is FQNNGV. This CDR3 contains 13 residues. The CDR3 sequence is CASSLEPREKLFF. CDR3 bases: TGTGCCAGCAGCTTAGAACCCAGGGAAAAACTGTTTTTT.

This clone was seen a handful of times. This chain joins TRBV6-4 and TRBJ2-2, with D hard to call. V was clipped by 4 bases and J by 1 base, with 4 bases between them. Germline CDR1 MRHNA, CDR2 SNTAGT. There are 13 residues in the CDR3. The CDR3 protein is CASSAGNTGELFF. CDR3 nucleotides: TGTGCCAGCAGTGCAGGGAACACCGGGGAGCTGTTTTTT.

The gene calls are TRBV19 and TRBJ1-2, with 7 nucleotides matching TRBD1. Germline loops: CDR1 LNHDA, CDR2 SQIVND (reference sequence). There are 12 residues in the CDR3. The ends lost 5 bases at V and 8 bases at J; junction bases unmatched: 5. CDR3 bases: TGTGCCAGTAGTCCTGGACAGGAGGGCTACACCTTC. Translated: CASSPGQEGYTF.

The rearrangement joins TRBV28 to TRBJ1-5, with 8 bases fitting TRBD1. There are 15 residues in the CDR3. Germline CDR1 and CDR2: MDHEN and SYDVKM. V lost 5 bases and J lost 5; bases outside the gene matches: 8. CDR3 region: CASSPHQGADQPQHF. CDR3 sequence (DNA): TGTGCCAGCAGTCCGCACCAGGGGGCGGATCAGCCCCAGCATTTT.

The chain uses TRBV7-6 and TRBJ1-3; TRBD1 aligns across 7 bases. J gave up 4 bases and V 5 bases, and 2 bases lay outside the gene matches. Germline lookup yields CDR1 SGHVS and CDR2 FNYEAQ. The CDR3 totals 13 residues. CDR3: CASSADRGNTIYF. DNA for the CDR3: TGTGCCAGCAGCGCGGACAGGGGAAACACCATATATTTT.

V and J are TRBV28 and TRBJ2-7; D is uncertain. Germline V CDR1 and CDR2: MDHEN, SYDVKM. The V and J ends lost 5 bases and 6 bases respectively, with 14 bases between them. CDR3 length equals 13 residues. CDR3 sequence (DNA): TGTGCCAGCAGTCCCCGGCCGGGTAGCGAGCAGTACTTC. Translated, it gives CASSPRPGSEQYF.

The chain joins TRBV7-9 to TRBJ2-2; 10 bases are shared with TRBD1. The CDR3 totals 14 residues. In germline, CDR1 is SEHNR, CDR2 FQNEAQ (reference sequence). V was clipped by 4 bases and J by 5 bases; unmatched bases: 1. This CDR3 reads CASSWTGGTGELFF. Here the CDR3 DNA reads TGTGCCAGCAGCTGGACAGGGGGGACCGGGGAGCTGTTTTTT. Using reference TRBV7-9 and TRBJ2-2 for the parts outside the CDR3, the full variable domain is DTGVSQNPRHKITKRGQNVTFRCDPISEHNRLYWYRQTLGQGPEFLTYFQNEAQLEKSRLLSDRFSAERPKGSFSTLEIQRTEQGDSAMYLCASSWTGGTGELFFGEGSRLTVL.

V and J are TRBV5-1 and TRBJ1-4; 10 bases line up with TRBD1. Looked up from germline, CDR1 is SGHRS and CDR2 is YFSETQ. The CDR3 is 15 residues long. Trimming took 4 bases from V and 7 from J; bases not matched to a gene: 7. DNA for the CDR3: TGCGCCAGCAGCCCAGGACAGGGGGGGAGTGAAAAACTGTTTTTT. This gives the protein CASSPGQGGSEKLFF.

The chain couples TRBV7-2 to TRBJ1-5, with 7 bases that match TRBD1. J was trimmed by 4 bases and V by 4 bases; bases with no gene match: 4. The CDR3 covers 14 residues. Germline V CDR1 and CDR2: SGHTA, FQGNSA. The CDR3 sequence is CASSYRQGNQPQHF. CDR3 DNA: TGTGCCAGCAGCTACCGACAGGGAAATCAGCCCCAGCATTTT.

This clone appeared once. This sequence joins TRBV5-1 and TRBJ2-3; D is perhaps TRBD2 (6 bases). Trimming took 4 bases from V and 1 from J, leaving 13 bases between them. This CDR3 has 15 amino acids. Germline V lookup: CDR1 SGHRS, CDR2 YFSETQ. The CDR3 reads CASSRRSGGTDTQYF. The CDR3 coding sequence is TGCGCCAGCAGCCGTCGGTCGGGGGGCACAGATACGCAGTATTTT.

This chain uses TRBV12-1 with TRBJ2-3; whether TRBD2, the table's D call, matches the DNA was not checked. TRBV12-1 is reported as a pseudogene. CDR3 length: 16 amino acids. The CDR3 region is CASSFDSLAGTDTQYF. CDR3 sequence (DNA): TGTGCCAGCAGCTTTGATAGCCTAGCGGGTACAGATACGCAGTATTTT.

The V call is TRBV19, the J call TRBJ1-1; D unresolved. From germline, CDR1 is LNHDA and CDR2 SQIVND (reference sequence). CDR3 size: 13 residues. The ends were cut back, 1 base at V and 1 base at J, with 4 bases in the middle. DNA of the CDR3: TGTGCCAGTAGTATAGGCAGGAACACTGAAGCTTTCTTT. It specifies CASSIGRNTEAFF.

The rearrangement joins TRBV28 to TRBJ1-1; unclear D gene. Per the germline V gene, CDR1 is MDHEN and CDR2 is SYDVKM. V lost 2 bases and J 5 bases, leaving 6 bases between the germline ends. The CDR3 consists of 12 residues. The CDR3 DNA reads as TGTGCCAGCAGTTTAAAGAGGACTGAAGCTTTCTTT. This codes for CASSLKRTEAFF. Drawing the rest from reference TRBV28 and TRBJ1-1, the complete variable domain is DVKVTQSSRYLVKRTGEKVFLECVQDMDHENMFWYRQDPGLGLRLIYFSYDVKMKEKGDIPEGYSVSREKKERFSLILESASTNQTSMYLCASSLKRTEAFFGQGTRLTVV.

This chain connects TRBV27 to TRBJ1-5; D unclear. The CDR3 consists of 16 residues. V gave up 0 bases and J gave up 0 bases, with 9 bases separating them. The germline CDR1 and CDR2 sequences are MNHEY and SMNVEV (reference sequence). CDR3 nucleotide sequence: TGTGCCAGCAGTTTATCGCGAGGATATAGCAATCAGCCCCAGCATTTT. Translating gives CASSLSRGYSNQPQHF.

The CDR3 reads CASGEGGGSQETQYF. The CDR3 DNA reads as TGTGCCAGCGGGGAGGGCGGGGGCTCCCAAGAGACCCAGTACTTC. The chain uses TRBV2 and TRBJ2-5, with a weak D call TRBD2 (7 bases). The germline V and J ends were trimmed by 8 bases and 1 base, with 17 bases remaining between them. There are 15 residues in the CDR3. In germline, CDR1 is SNHLY, CDR2 FYNNEI.

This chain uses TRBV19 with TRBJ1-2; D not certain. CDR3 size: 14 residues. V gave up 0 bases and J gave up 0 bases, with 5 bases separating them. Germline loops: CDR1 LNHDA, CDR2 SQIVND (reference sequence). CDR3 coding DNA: TGTGCCAGTAGTATAGAGGCAGCTAACTATGGCTACACCTTC. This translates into CASSIEAANYGYTF.

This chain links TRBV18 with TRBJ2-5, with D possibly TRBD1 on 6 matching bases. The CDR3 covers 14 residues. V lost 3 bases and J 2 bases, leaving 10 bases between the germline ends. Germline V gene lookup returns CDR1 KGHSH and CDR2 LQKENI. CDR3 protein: CASSPAGQQETQYF. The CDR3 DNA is TGTGCCAGCTCACCCGCTGGACAGCAAGAGACCCAGTACTTC.

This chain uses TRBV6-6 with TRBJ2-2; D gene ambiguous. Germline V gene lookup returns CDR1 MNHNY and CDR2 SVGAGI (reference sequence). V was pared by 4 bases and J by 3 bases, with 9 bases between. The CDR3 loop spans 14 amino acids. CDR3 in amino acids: CASSSGFDTGELFF. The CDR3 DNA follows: TGTGCCAGCAGTTCCGGGTTCGACACCGGGGAGCTGTTTTTT.

The CDR3 DNA reads TGTGCCAGCAGCCAAGTCGCCGGACAGGGAATAAGCCAGCCCCAGCATTTT. It translates to CASSQVAGQGISQPQHF. The chain couples TRBV4-2 to TRBJ1-5, with 8 bases fitting TRBD1. There are 17 residues in the CDR3. Germline CDR1 and CDR2: LGHNA and YNFKEQ. Trimming at V came to 1 base and at J to 7 bases, leaving 12 bases not matched to a gene.

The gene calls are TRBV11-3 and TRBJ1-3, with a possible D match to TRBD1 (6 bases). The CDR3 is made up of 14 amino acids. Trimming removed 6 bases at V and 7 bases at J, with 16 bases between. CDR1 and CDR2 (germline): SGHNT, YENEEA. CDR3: CASSQGRISNTIYF. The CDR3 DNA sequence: TGTGCCAGCAGTCAGGGGCGAATATCGAACACCATATATTTT.

The chain's CDR3 is CASRLPGLHTEAFF. The CDR3 region has the DNA TGTGCCAGCAGACTCCCGGGACTCCACACTGAAGCTTTCTTT. The chain has TRBV7-2 and TRBJ1-1; perhaps TRBD1 as D (5 bases). V was trimmed by 6 bases and J by 3 bases, leaving 14 bases between them. This CDR3 comprises 14 residues. Germline V gene lookup returns CDR1 SGHTA and CDR2 FQGNSA.

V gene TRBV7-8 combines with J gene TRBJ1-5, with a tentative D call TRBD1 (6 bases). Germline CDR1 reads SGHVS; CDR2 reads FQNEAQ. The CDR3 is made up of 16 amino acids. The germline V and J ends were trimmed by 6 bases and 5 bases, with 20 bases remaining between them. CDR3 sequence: CASSFRRDRMYQPQHF. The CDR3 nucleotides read TGTGCCAGCAGTTTTCGCCGCGACAGGATGTATCAGCCCCAGCATTTT.

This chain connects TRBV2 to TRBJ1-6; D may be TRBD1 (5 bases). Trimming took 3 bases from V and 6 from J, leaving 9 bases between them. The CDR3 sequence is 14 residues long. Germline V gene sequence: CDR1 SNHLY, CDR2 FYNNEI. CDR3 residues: CASSEGGGNSPLHF. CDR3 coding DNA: TGTGCCAGCAGTGAGGGGGGTGGTAATTCACCCCTCCACTTT.

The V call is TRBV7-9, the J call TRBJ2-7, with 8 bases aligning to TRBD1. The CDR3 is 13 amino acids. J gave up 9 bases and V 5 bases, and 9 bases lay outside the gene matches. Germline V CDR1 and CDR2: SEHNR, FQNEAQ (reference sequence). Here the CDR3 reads CASSLGTGQWQYF. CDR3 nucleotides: TGTGCCAGCAGCCTAGGGACAGGACAATGGCAGTACTTC.

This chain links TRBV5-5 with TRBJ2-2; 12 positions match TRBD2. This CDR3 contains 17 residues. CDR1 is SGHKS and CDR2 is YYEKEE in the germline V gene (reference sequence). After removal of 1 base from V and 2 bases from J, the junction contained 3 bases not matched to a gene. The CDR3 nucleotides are TGTGCCAGCAGCTTGCTAGCGGGAGGGCAAAACACCGGGGAGCTGTTTTTT. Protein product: CASSLLAGGQNTGELFF. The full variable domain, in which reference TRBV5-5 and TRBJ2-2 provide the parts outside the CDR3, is DAGVTQSPTHLIKTRGQQVTLRCSPISGHKSVSWYQQVLGQGPQFIFQYYEKEERGRGNFPDRFSARQFPNYSSELNVNALLLGDSALYLCASSLLAGGQNTGELFFGEGSRLTVL.

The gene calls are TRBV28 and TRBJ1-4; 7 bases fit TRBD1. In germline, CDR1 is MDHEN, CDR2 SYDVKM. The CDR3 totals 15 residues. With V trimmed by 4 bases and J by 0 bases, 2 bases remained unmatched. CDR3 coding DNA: TGTGCCAGCAGTTCCAGGGGGGCAACTAATGAAAAACTGTTTTTT. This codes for CASSSRGATNEKLFF.